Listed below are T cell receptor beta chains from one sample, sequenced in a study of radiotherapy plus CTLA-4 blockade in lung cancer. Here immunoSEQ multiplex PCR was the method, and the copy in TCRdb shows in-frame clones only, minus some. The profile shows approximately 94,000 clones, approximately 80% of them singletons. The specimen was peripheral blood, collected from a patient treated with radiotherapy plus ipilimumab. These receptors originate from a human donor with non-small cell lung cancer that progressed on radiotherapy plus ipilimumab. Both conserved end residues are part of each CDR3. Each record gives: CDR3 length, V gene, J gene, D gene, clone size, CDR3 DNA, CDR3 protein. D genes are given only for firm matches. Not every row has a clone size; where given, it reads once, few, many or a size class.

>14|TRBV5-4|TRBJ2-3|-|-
TGTGCCAGCAGCTTGGAGGGGGGCCGGGATACGCAGTATTTT
CASSLEGGRDTQYF
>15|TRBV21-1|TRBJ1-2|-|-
TGTGCCAGCAGCCCAGAGAGCCTTTCTAACTATGGCTACACCTTC
CASSPESLSNYGYTF
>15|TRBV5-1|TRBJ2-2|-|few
TGCGCCAGCAGCTTGCAAGGGACACCCACCGGGGAGCTGTTTTTT
CASSLQGTPTGELFF
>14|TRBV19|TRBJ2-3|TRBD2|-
TGTGCCAGTAGCAAAGCGGGAGGCTTAGATACGCAGTATTTT
CASSKAGGLDTQYF
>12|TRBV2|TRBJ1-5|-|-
TGTGCCAGCAGTGAAGCGGGGAGGCCCCAGCATTTT
CASSEAGRPQHF
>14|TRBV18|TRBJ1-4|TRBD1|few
TGTGCCAGCTCACCGCCGACAGGGGGAGAAAAACTGTTTTTT
CASSPPTGGEKLFF
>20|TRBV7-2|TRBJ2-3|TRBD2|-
TGTGCCAGCAGCTTAGCTTATAACGGGCCGGGACTAGCGAGCACAGATACGCAGTATTTT
CASSLAYNGPGLASTDTQYF
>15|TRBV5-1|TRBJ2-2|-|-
TGCGCCACCTCTTCCGGGACCCCTAACACCGGGGAGCTGTTTTTT
CATSSGTPNTGELFF
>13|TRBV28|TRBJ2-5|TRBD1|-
TGTGCCACTACTCAGGGGGACCAAGAGACCCAGTACTTC
CATTQGDQETQYF
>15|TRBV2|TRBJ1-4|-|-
TGTGCCAGCAGTGAAGAGGCAGGGCAGGGTGAAAAACTGTTTTTT
CASSEEAGQGEKLFF
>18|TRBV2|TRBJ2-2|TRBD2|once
TGTGCCAGCAGTCTCGGACTAGCGGGAGGAGGGTGGACCGGGGAGCTGTTTTTT
CASSLGLAGGGWTGELFF
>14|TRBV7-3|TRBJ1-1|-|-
TGTGCCAGCAGCTTTCAAGGCCCGAACACTGAAGCTTTCTTT
CASSFQGPNTEAFF
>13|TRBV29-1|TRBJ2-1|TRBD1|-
TGCAGCTACGGGACAGGGACTTACAATGAGCAGTTCTTC
CSYGTGTYNEQFF
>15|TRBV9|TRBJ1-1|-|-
TGTGCCAGCAGCGTAGATGGGGGAAGGGGCACTGAAGCTTTCTTT
CASSVDGGRGTEAFF
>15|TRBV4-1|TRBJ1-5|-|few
TGCGCCAGCAGCCAAGTTCTGGGGACTGATCAGCCCCAGCATTTT
CASSQVLGTDQPQHF
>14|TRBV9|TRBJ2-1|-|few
TGTGCCAGCAGCGTAGACCCATATAGCGGCGAGCAGTTCTTC
CASSVDPYSGEQFF
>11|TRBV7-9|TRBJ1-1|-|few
TGTGCCAGCGTCCAGGACACTGAAGCTTTCTTT
CASVQDTEAFF
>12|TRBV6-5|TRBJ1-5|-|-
TGTGCCAGCAGTACGAGCAATCAGCCCCAGCATTTT
CASSTSNQPQHF
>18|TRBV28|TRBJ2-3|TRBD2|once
TGTGCCAGCAGTTTATCTTGGGGAACTAGCGGGCGAACAGATACGCAGTATTTT
CASSLSWGTSGRTDTQYF